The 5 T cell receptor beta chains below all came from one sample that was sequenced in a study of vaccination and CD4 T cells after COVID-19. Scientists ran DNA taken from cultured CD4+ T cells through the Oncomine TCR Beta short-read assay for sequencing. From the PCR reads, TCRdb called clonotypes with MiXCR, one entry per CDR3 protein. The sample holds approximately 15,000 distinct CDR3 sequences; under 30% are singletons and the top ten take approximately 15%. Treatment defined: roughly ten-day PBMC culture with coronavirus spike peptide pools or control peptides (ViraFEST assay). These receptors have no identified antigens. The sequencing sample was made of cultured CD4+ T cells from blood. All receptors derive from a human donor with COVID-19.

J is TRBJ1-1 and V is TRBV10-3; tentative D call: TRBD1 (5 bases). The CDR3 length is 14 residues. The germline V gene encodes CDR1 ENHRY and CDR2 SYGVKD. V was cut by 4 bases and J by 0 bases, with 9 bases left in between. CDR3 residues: CAISAEGMNTEAFF. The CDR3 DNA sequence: TGTGCCATCAGTGCCGAGGGGATGAACACTGAAGCTTTCTTT.

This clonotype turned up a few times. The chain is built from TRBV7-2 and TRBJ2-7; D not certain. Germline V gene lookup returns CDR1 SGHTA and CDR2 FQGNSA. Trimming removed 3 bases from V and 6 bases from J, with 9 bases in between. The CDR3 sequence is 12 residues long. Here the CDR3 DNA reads TGTGCCAGCAGCTTTGGGCTCCCCGAGCAGTACTTC. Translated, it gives CASSFGLPEQYF.

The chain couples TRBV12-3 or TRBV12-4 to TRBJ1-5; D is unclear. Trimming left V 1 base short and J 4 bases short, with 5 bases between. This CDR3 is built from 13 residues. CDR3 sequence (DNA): TGTGCCAGCAGTTTAGGATCGAATCAGCCCCAGCATTTT. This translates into CASSLGSNQPQHF.

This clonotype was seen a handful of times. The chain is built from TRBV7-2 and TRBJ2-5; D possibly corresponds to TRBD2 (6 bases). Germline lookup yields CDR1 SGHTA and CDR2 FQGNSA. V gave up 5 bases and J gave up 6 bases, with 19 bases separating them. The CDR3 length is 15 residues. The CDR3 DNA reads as TGTGCCAGCAGCCCCGGAGGGGCCATTGGAAAGACCCAGTACTTC. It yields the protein CASSPGGAIGKTQYF.

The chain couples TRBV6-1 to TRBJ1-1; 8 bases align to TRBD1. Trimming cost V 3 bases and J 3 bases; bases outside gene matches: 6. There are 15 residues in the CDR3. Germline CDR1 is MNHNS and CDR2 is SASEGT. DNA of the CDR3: TGTGCCAGCAGTGACCTGACGACAGGGGACACTGAAGCTTTCTTT. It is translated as CASSDLTTGDTEAFF.